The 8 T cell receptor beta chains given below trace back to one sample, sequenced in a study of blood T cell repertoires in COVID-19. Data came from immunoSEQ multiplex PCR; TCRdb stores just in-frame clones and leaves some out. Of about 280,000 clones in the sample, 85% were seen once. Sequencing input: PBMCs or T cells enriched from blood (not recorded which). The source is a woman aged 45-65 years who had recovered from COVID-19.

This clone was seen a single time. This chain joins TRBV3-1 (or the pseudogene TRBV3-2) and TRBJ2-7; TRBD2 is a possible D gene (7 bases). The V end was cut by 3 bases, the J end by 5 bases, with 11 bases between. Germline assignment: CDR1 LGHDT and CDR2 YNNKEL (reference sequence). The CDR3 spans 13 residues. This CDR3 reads CASSHRGGHEQYF. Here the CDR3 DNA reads TGTGCCAGCAGCCATAGGGGGGGCCACGAGCAGTACTTC.

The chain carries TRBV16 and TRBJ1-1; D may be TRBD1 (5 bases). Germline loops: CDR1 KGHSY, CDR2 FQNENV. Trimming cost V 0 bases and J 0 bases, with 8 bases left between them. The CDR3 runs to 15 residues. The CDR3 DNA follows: TGTGCCAGCAGCCAATCCGGGACTCTGAACACTGAAGCTTTCTTT. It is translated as CASSQSGTLNTEAFF.

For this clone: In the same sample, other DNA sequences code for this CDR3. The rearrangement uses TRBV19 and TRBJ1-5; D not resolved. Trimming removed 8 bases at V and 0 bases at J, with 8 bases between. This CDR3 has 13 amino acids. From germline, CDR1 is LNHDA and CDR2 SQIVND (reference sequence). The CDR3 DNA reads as TGTGCCAGTTCGGTTCTTAGCAATCAGCCCCAGCATTTT. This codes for CASSVLSNQPQHF.

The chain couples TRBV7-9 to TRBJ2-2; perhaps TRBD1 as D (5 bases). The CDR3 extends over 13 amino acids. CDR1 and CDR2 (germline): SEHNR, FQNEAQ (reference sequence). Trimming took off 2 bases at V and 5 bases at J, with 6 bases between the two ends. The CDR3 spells CASSLQGTGELFF. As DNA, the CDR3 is TGTGCCAGCAGCTTACAGGGAACCGGGGAGCTGTTTTTT.

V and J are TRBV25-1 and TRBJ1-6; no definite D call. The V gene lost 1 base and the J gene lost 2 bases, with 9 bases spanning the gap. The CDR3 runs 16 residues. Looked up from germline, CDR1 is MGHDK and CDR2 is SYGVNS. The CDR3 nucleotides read TGTGCCAGCAGTGAATCACCTGCAGCCTATAATTCACCCCTCCACTTT. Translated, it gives CASSESPAAYNSPLHF.

Here the CDR3 reads CASGDRFPGELFF. The CDR3 region has the DNA TGTGCCAGCGGGGACAGGTTCCCCGGGGAGCTGTTTTTT. The rearrangement uses TRBV12-3 or TRBV12-4 and TRBJ2-2; 8 positions agree with TRBD1. Unmatched junction bases numbered 5, after V lost 8 bases and J lost 6 bases. This CDR3 has 13 amino acids.

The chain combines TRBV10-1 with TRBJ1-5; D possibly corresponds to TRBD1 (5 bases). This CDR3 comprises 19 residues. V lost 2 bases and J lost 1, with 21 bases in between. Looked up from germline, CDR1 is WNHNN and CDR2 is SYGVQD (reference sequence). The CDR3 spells CASSEATPWRGGSNQPQHF. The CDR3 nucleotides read TGCGCCAGCAGTGAGGCTACCCCGTGGAGGGGCGGGAGCAATCAGCCCCAGCATTTT.

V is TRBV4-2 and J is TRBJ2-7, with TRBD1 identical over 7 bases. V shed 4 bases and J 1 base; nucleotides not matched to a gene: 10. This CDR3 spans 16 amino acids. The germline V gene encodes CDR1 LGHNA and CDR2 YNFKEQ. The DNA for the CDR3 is TGTGCCAGCAGCCTTATGAAAGGGGGCGCTTCCTACGAGCAGTACTTC. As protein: CASSLMKGGASYEQYF.